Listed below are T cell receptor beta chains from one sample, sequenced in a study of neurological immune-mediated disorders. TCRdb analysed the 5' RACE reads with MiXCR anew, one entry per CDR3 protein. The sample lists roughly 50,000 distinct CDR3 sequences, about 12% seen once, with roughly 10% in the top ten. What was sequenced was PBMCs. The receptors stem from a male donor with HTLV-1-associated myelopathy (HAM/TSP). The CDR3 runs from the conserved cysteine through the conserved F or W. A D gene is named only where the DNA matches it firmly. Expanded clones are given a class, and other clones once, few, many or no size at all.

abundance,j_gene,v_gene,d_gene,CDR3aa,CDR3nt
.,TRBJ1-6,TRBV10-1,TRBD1,CASSESNQGASPPHF,TGCGCCAGCAGTGAGTCGAACCAGGGGGCCTCACCCCCCCACTTT
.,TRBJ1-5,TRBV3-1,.,CASSQGALGQPQHF,TGTGCCAGCAGCCAAGGGGCCCTCGGTCAGCCCCAGCATTTT
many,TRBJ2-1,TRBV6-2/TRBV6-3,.,CASSYWGGASSYNEQFF,TGTGCCAGCAGTTACTGGGGGGGGGCCTCCTCCTACAATGAGCAGTTCTTC
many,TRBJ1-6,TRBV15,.,CATSRDLGSPLHF,TGTGCCACCAGCAGAGATTTAGGTTCACCCCTCCACTTT
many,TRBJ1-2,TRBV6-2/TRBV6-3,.,CASKQRQRTNYGYTF,TGTGCCAGCAAACAAAGACAGCGAACTAACTATGGCTACACCTTC
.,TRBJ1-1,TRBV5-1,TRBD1,CASSFDRVPLWTEAFF,TGCGCCAGCAGCTTTGACAGGGTGCCCTTGTGGACTGAAGCTTTCTTT
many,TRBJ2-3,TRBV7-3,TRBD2,CASSLTPGRAQGDTQYF,TGTGCCAGCAGCTTAACACCGGGGAGGGCCCAAGGAGATACGCAGTATTTT
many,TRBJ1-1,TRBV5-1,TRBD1,CASSLAAGGDTEAFF,TGCGCCAGCAGCTTGGCCGCAGGGGGTGACACTGAAGCTTTCTTT
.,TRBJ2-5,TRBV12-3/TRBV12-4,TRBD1,CASSRDRGQTQYF,TGTGCCAGCAGCCGTGACAGGGGACAGACCCAGTACTTC
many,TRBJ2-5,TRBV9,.,CASSVERTAKETQYF,TGTGCCAGCAGCGTTGAACGGACCGCCAAAGAGACCCAGTACTTC
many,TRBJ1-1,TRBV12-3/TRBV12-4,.,CASSLALIGDTEAFF,TGTGCCAGCAGTTTAGCCCTAATTGGGGACACTGAAGCTTTCTTT
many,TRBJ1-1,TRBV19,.,CASSIEPGNTEAFF,TGTGCCAGTAGTATAGAACCGGGGAACACTGAAGCTTTCTTT
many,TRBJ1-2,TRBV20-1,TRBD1,CSASQGASGTGEGYTF,TGCAGTGCTAGTCAAGGCGCGTCCGGGACAGGGGAAGGCTACACCTTC
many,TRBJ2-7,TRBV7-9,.,CASSRSGVHEQYF,TGTGCCAGCAGCCGTTCTGGGGTGCACGAGCAGTACTTC
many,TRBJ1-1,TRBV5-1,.,CASSYGTTNTEAFF,TGCGCCAGCAGCTACGGGACAACGAACACTGAAGCTTTCTTT
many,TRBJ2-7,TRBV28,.,CASNKNVYEQYF,TGTGCCAGCAACAAAAACGTCTACGAGCAGTACTTC
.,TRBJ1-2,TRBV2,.,CASSDHTF,TGTGCCAGCAGTGACCACACCTTC
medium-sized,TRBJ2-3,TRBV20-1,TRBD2,CSATRGGGGVTDTQYF,TGCAGTGCTACTCGAGGAGGCGGGGGGGTCACAGATACGCAGTATTTT
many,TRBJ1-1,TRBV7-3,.,CASSLTGEVTEAFF,TGTGCCAGCAGCTTAACGGGCGAGGTTACTGAAGCTTTCTTT
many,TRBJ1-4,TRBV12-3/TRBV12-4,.,CAISPWGGVGEKLFF,TGTGCCATCAGTCCTTGGGGAGGGGTCGGTGAAAAACTGTTTTTT
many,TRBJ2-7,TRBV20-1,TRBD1,CSAAEGAFEQYF,TGCAGTGCGGCTGAGGGGGCCTTCGAGCAGTACTTC
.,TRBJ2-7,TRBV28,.,CASSLSSGRSYEQYF,TGTGCCAGCAGTTTAAGCTCGGGACGGTCCTACGAGCAGTACTTC
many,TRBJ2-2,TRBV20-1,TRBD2,CSASRLAGATGELFF,TGCAGTGCTAGTCGTCTAGCGGGCGCCACCGGGGAGCTGTTTTTT
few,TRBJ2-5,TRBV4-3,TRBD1,CASSQDGTGQTQYF,TGCGCCAGCAGCCAAGATGGGACAGGGCAGACCCAGTACTTC
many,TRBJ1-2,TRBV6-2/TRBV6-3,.,CATGRNYNGYTF,TGTGCCACAGGACGGAACTATAATGGCTACACCTTC
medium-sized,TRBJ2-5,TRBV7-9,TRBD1,CASSPFGRDRQETQYF,TGTGCCAGCAGCCCGTTTGGCCGGGACAGACAAGAGACCCAGTACTTC
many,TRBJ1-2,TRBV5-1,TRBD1,CASSLTGQGASGYTF,TGCGCCAGCAGCCTAACGGGACAGGGGGCGTCAGGCTACACCTTC
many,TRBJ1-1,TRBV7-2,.,CASSLIAGGATEAFF,TGTGCCAGCAGCTTAATCGCAGGAGGGGCCACTGAAGCTTTCTTT
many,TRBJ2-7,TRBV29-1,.,CSVGVAAYEQYF,TGCAGCGTTGGCGTTGCCGCCTACGAGCAGTACTTC
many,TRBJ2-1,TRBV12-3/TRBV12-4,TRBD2,CASNKISGALGQFF,TGTGCCAGCAACAAGATTAGCGGGGCCCTGGGGCAGTTCTTC
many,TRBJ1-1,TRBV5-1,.,CASSFSGDTEAFF,TGCGCCAGCAGCTTTTCCGGCGACACTGAAGCTTTCTTT
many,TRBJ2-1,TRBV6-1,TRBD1,CASSGDRVYNEQFF,TGTGCCAGTTCAGGGGACAGGGTGTACAATGAGCAGTTCTTC
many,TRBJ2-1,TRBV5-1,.,CASSGPGDSYNEQFF,TGCGCCAGCAGCGGTCCGGGGGACTCCTACAATGAGCAGTTCTTC
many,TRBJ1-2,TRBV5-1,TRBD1,CASSWTGDNYGYTF,TGCGCCAGCAGCTGGACAGGGGATAACTATGGCTACACCTTC
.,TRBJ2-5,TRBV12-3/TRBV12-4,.,CASSLGGAGGETQYF,TGTGCCAGCAGTTTAGGCGGGGCCGGAGGAGAGACCCAGTACTTC
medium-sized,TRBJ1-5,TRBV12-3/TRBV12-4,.,CASSLSTRTQPQHF,TGTGCCAGCAGTTTAAGTACTAGAACTCAGCCCCAGCATTTT
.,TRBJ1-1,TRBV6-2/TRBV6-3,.,CASREDWTEAFF,TGTGCCAGCAGAGAGGATTGGACTGAAGCTTTCTTT
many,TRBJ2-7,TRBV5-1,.,CASSLVFGYSYEQYF,TGCGCCAGCAGCTTGGTGTTCGGGTACTCCTACGAGCAGTACTTC
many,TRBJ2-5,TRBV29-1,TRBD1,CSVATGGQQTQYF,TGCAGCGTTGCAACAGGGGGTCAACAGACCCAGTACTTC
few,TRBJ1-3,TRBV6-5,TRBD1,CASGLRGGDTISF,TGTGCCAGCGGGCTCAGGGGGGGAGACACCATATCTTTT
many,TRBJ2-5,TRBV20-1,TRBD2,CSAEGLAGGQETQYF,TGCAGTGCCGAGGGACTAGCGGGGGGTCAAGAGACCCAGTACTTC
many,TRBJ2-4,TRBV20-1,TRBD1,CSAGTGTGGSKNIQYF,TGCAGTGCTGGGACCGGGACAGGGGGCTCCAAAAACATTCAGTACTTC
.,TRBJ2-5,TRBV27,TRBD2,CASRGSGGALGVETQYF,TGTGCCAGCCGAGGAAGCGGGGGGGCCCTAGGGGTAGAGACCCAGTACTTC
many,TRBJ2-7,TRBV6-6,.,CASSLFGDKGSEQYF,TGTGCCAGCAGCCTCTTTGGGGACAAAGGCTCCGAGCAGTACTTC